Each of the 7 T cell receptor beta chains below was sequenced from the same sample in a study of blood T cell repertoires in COVID-19. Generated by immunoSEQ multiplex PCR, the TCRdb table keeps only in-frame clones and is missing some. This table has roughly 200,000 clones, more than 75% appearing once. The sequenced material came from peripheral blood. These receptors were taken from a woman between 40 and 50 years old with COVID-19, enrolled during active disease.

The chain uses TRBV4-2 and TRBJ1-1, with D uncertain. Germline values: CDR1 LGHNA, CDR2 YNFKEQ. V shed 0 bases and J shed 4 bases, with 12 bases lying between them. The CDR3 sequence is 15 residues long. CDR3 coding DNA: TGTGCCAGCAGCCAAGATAGGCCTTCGGGCACTGAAGCTTTCTTT. Encoded protein: CASSQDRPSGTEAFF.

The chain joins TRBV27 to TRBJ1-5; possibly TRBD1 for D (5 bases). CDR1 is MNHEY, CDR2 SMNVEV, per germline (reference sequence). V was shortened by 5 bases and J by 6 bases, with 23 bases between the two germline ends. The CDR3 has 17 residues. CDR3 DNA: TGTGCCAGCAGTCCACACCACGGGGGTGGGGGGATTCAGCCCCAGCATTTT. Amino acid sequence: CASSPHHGGGGIQPQHF.

A note on this clone: Additional DNA sequences in this sample encode the identical CDR3. V usage is TRBV18 and J usage is TRBJ2-7; 9 nucleotides match TRBD1. Germline CDR1 KGHSH, CDR2 LQKENI. J gave up 5 bases and V 3 bases, and 5 bases lay outside the gene matches. CDR3 length: 14 amino acids. CDR3 residues: CASSPPGQGNEQYF. The CDR3 DNA sequence: TGTGCCAGCTCACCGCCGGGACAGGGCAACGAGCAGTACTTC.

This sequence joins TRBV4-2 and TRBJ1-2; TRBD1 agrees at 7 bases. V was pared by 5 bases and J by 5 bases, with 8 bases of the junction left unmatched. This CDR3 spans 14 amino acids. Germline CDR1 reads LGHNA; CDR2 reads YNFKEQ. The CDR3 sequence: CASSNRQGGYGYTF. For the CDR3, the DNA is TGTGCCAGCAGCAACAGACAGGGTGGTTATGGCTACACCTTC.

CDR3 amino acids: CASRPPSGNIQYF. Written as DNA, the CDR3 is TGTGCCAGCAGGCCTCCGTCCGGGAACATTCAGTACTTC. The chain has TRBV5-4 and TRBJ2-4, with D uncertain. Looked up from germline, CDR1 is SGHNT and CDR2 is YYREEE (reference sequence). CDR3 length: 13 amino acids. The V gene lost 5 bases and the J gene lost 7 bases, with 13 bases spanning the gap. Full variable domain (outside the CDR3, taken from reference TRBV5-4 and TRBJ2-4): ETGVTQSPTHLIKTRGQQVTLRCSSQSGHNTVSWYQQALGQGPQFIFQYYREEENGRGNFPPRFSGLQFPNYSSELNVNALELDDSALYLCASRPPSGNIQYFGAGTRLSVL.

The rearrangement joins TRBV10-3 to TRBJ1-1; a possible D gene is TRBD1 (6 bases). CDR3 length equals 13 residues. Germline loops: CDR1 ENHRY, CDR2 SYGVKD. The V gene lost 6 bases and the J gene lost 4 bases, with 12 bases spanning the gap. The CDR3 here is CAISATGSTEAFF. DNA for the CDR3: TGTGCCATCAGCGCAACAGGGTCCACTGAAGCTTTCTTT.

V usage is TRBV18 and J usage is TRBJ1-5; 9 bases align to TRBD1. Germline V gene lookup returns CDR1 KGHSH and CDR2 LQKENI. V trimming: 6 bases; J trimming: 7 bases; junction bases outside the gene matches: 13. This CDR3 has 16 residues. The CDR3 loop reads CASSPSGTGRLQPQHF. DNA of the CDR3: TGTGCCAGCTCGCCGTCCGGGACAGGGAGACTCCAGCCCCAGCATTTT.